The clone carrying this T cell receptor beta chain has at least ten counts. Its antigen is not known. These data belong to a study of breast tumors, draining lymph nodes, adjacent tissues. TCRdb re-analysed the multiplex PCR reads in MiXCR, keeping a single row per CDR3 protein. This sample yields roughly 220,000 distinct CDR3 sequences, of which 34% are seen a single time; under 4.5% belongs to the top ten. Trimming cost V 2 bases and J 3 bases; bases outside gene matches: 4. Germline loops: CDR1 SGHNT, CDR2 YENEEA. CDR3 length: 16 residues. The study, taken as a whole, reports: The data were judged consistent with most tumor T cells coming from lymph node and expanding in tumor. Tumor TCR diversity was below lymph nodes but above nontumor tissue. Luminal-like breast cancer showed significantly greater tumor-nontumor repertoire similarity than basal-like breast cancer did. Data only fit, rather than demonstrated, lymph node origin of most tumor T cells.

Breast cancer patients provided tissue from their axillary draining lymph nodes. The sample was axillary lymph node tissue. The chain employs TRBV11-3 and TRBJ2-3; 11 bases agree with TRBD2. The sequence was collected from a female donor with breast cancer. Some clones in this sample may be carry-over from other donors' samples. This CDR3 reads CASSLRLAGGTDTQYF. The CDR3 nucleotides are TGTGCCAGCAGCTTAAGGCTAGCGGGAGGAACAGATACGCAGTATTTT. The full variable domain, rest sourced from reference TRBV11-3 and TRBJ2-3, is EAGVVQSPRYKIIEKKQPVAFWCNPISGHNTLYWYLQNLGQGPELLIRYENEEAVDDSQLPKDRFSAERLKGVDSTLKIQPAELGDSAVYLCASSLRLAGGTDTQYFGPGTRLTVL.